What follows describes a single T cell receptor (beta chain). Its antigen specificity is not known. The record has no base qualities; no much larger clone is one base away. Patients with autoimmune disease history or receiving systemic immunosuppression were excluded from the trial. Peripheral blood for TCR sequencing was collected from all dose cohorts at baseline, on cycle 4 day 1, and on cycle 7 day 1. Samples were obtained from an open-label, multicenter, first-in-human phase I dose-escalation trial of ivuxolimab. Adults with locally advanced or metastatic melanoma, renal cell carcinoma, hepatocellular carcinoma or head and neck squamous cell carcinoma were enrolled in the trial. Before TCR sequencing, CD4+ and CD8+ T cells were separately sorted from peripheral blood. Genomic DNA was extracted from sorted cells for sequencing of the TCRbeta CDR3 region. TCRbeta CDR3 regions were sequenced using the immunoSEQ Assay. TCRdb holds this immuneACCESS table with in-frame rearrangements only. Some clones are missing; in checked studies, unresolved V genes explain under half, and the rest has no known cause. In all, the sample holds some 46,000 clones, and approximately 88% of those were seen once. Around 15% of the sample is held by the ten biggest clonotypes.

This entry is derived from a study of OX40 agonist ivuxolimab in advanced cancers. Some background on the complete study: Ivuxolimab, which targeted the costimulatory receptor OX40 (CD134), was an agonistic, fully human IgG2 monoclonal antibody. The monotherapy dose-escalation portion (N of about 49 patients) of the phase I ivuxolimab trial is reported in the paper. Among the approximately 54 dose-escalation patients, about 20 had hepatocellular carcinoma, 15 or so melanoma, 9 renal cell carcinoma and 9 head and neck cancer. Patients were allowed to have had prior anti-PD-1, anti-PD-L1 or anti-CTLA-4 therapy, and less than 45% of the dose-escalation patients had previously received checkpoint inhibitors. The point of sequencing TCRbeta in the periphery was to test whether ivuxolimab changed TCR sequence diversity and drove clonal T-cell expansion. A male proportion of 75% to 85% and a mean age of 60 years, ranging from roughly 23 to 90, were recorded for the dose-escalation cohort. Partial responses were achieved by three dose-escalation patients, of whom one had hepatocellular carcinoma and two had cutaneous melanoma. Intravenous ivuxolimab was administered to patients every 2 weeks at six dose levels: 0.01, 0.1, 0.3, 1.5, 3 and 10 mg/kg.

The full study reports these points: Low levels of normalized T-cell clonal expansion were also seen in some nonresponding patients. In partial responders in the 0.1-3.0 mg/kg groups, normalized peripheral clonal expansion was found to be among the lowest, especially among CD8+ T cells. On average, CD8+ T cells showed more expanded clones than CD4+ T cells after ivuxolimab. At doses from 0.1 to 3.0 mg/kg, clonal expansion was seen in both CD4+ and CD8+ blood T cells between baseline and week 6. Which antigens the clonally expanded peripheral T cells were specific for was not determined.

At the junction V is shortened by 1 base and J by 7 bases, with 11 bases in between. The CDR3, from cysteine to phenylalanine, totals 13 residues. Just CDR3 DNA is preserved here, 39 bases in frame from base 1. The germline V gene (reference sequence) supplies CDR1 LNHDA and CDR2 SQIVND. The V gene is TRBV19 and the J gene is TRBJ2-7, with a weak D call of TRBD2 (5 bases match). The source is an adult with an advanced solid tumor such as melanoma, head and neck, liver or kidney cancer. This sample comprised CD4+ or CD8+ T cells sorted from blood, obtained in a trial of the OX40 agonist ivuxolimab. The nucleotides are TGTGCCAGTAGTATAGTTGCGTGGAGGGAGCAGTACTTC. This codes for CASSIVAWREQYF.